This TCR beta chain was found in a study of cytomegalovirus exposure and HLA in healthy donors. V shed 4 bases and J shed 4 bases, with 10 bases lying between them. CDR3 length: 13 amino acids. Germline V gene data show CDR1 as SGHRS and CDR2 as YFSETQ. The PCR used 60 Vbeta and 13 Jbeta primers. Method: immunoSEQ multiplex PCR; TCRdb's copy keeps in-frame clones and lacks some. The sample holds 250,000 to 350,000 clones, under 80% seen once. The receptor's source is a female donor in good health and CMV-seronegative. The sample consisted of PBMCs. This rearrangement joins TRBV5-1 to TRBJ2-3; a possible D gene is TRBD1 (5 bases). The CDR3 bases are TGCGCCAGCAGCCCAGACAGTTCAGATACGCAGTATTTT. Translating it yields CASSPDSSDTQYF.